Here is one T cell receptor beta chain with its context. There is no known antigen for this receptor. The sample belongs to a study of T cells expressing NK-cell markers (dated by TCRdb to the early 2020s). With regard to the full study: In sorted CD3+CD56+NKG2C+, CD3+CD56+NKG2C- and CD3+CD56-NKG2C+ T-cell subsets from 7 or 8 donors, TCR beta-chain repertoires were profiled. Among the eight sequenced donors, seven were HCMV-seropositive and one was HCMV-seronegative. Randomly selected healthy volunteers, three men and five women, were used as the eight sequenced donors. Illumina HiSeq 2000/2500, MiSeq or NextSeq was used to sequence libraries as 2 x 150 bp reads. The paper as a whole reports these results and caveats: Those dominant clonotypes were again the most abundant among CD3+CD56-NKG2C+ cells in a few donors, at about 25-60.1%. Whether the expanded NKG2C-expressing T cell clones were specific for HCMV antigens was left unclear. In more than five donors, the dominant CD3+CD56+NKG2C+ clonotypes were found to rank among the top 10 CD8+ clonotypes and to make up about 1.0-7.0% of CD8+ T cells.

These reads were obtained on an Illumina HiSeq 2000. TCR beta cDNA libraries were prepared using 5'RACE template switching, which introduced a universal primer site and unique molecular identifiers. cDNA synthesis was primed from the TCR beta constant segment and was followed by two successive PCR amplification steps. Processing in the source paper ran as follows. MIGEC was used to demultiplex reads and group the reads by UMI, and MiTCR was used to assemble and quantify clonotypes. To remove erroneous sequences, TCR cDNA sequences were retained only when supported by two or more reads. Downstream repertoire analysis used the tcR package, and clonotypes were matched across fractions by CDR3 nucleotide sequence plus V segment. VDJmatch was used to annotate antigen specificity against VDJdb, with one amino acid substitution allowed in CDR3. One entry per CDR3 protein sequence results from the TCRdb reprocessing of the reads, with DNA left out. Here the V and J calls rest on TCRdb's processing, not on the authors' analysis. This sample's clone table shows approximately 550,000 distinct CDR3 sequences. Approximately 3.6% of the sample is held by the ten biggest clonotypes.

The CDR3 runs 11 amino acids, cysteine and phenylalanine included. DNA for this receptor is not on file. For CDR1 and CDR2, the germline V gene (reference sequence) lists DFQATT and SNEGSKA. HCMV-specific IgG was detected in serum with a commercial ELISA kit to determine HCMV serostatus. Peripheral blood mononuclear cells were isolated from blood by Ficoll density gradient centrifugation. The V and J segments used are TRBV20-1 and TRBJ2-3; the TRBD1 assignment by TCRdb is unverifiable without DNA. Sequencing used blood T cells: a sorted CD56 or NKG2C T cell subset, CD4+ or CD8+ T cells, or bulk PBMC T cells (not recorded which). This TCR was recovered from a man between 18 and 35 years old in good health. Donor details come from another sample of the same person, matched by shared clones. CDR3 sequence: CVGRGTDTQYF.